These T cell receptor beta chains were read from a single sample in a study of identical twins. TCRdb re-called the 5' RACE reads through MiXCR, storing one row per CDR3 protein. The top ten hold 0.91% of the sample, which has about 520,000 distinct CDR3 sequences, about 20% seen once. The data also belong to a second study, concerning T cells expressing NK-cell markers.

What was sequenced was CD4+ T cells sorted from blood. The receptors here all came from a woman between 18 and 30 years old in good health. CDR3s leave out the opening cysteine and the closing phenylalanine or tryptophan.

V,CDR3
TRBV20-1,SGHSRTEQF
TRBV12-3/TRBV12-4,ASSLAPSGTYNEQF
TRBV5-1,ASSRGQGGDEQY
TRBV7-8,ASSPTGEGGETQY
TRBV12-3/TRBV12-4,ASSPDGSNYGYT
TRBV20-1,SALPTASSYNEQF
TRBV6-1,ASRNPAGVGGYT
TRBV9,ASSSAGSSYNEQF
TRBV6-1,ASSGRRTGTTEAF
TRBV9,ASSVGPVNNEQF
TRBV3-1,ASSPRQGIQPQH
TRBV20-1,SASGGNTEAF
TRBV6-5,ASSYQGNSPLH
TRBV20-1,SDLLAGGGDEQF
TRBV14,ASSQVEYTQY
TRBV6-1,ASSNSLRLQKQF
TRBV20-1,SARDQAGANTEAF
TRBV20-1,SAAGTGAYEQY
TRBV5-5,ASSLFLAGDYEQY
TRBV18,ASSPGENNEQF
TRBV6-2/TRBV6-3,ASSPTGGGNTGELF
TRBV20-1,SASAGAHTGELF
TRBV5-1,ASSLSGAVQETQY
TRBV11-2,ASKRQGLTYEQY
TRBV5-1,ASYLGPNQETQY
TRBV20-1,SAHSGSSSYEQY
TRBV20-1,SAGATSLHEQF
TRBV28,ASRASGRVEQF
TRBV10-3,ATTGGGYEQY
TRBV5-1,ASSLDSGAPGAGELF
TRBV20-1,SALLRERAGELF
TRBV6-5,ASTEPNNEQF
TRBV7-6,ASSLVLAGTDSLNYGYT
TRBV9,ASSVGGHPYGYT
TRBV12-3/TRBV12-4,ASSDTGDRQPQH
TRBV21-1,ASSRGSGRTLRLYEQY
TRBV4-1,ASSQDHRGETQY
TRBV10-1,ASSSSLYGELF